This passage covers 32 T cell receptor beta chains from one sample sequenced in a study of shared clonotypes between healthy human individuals (dated by TCRdb to 2018 to 2020). Library construction relied on the immunoSEQ multiplex PCR assay. TCRdb's version of the immuneACCESS table is confined to in-frame rearrangements and falls short of the full clone set. An unresolved V gene accounts for under half of the shortfall where checked; the remainder is of unknown origin. A total of roughly 500,000 clones appear in this sample, about 85% of them only once. The ten largest clones add up to approximately 13% of the sample. The specimen sequenced was PBMCs. These receptors were taken from a woman between 40 and 55 years old in good health. Some clones in this sample may be carry-over from other donors' samples.

The chain recombines TRBV10-3 with TRBJ2-1; possible D gene TRBD2, 5 bases. From germline, CDR1 is ENHRY and CDR2 SYGVKD. Trimming pared 0 bases from V and 8 bases from J, leaving 20 bases between. This CDR3 is built from 17 residues. DNA for the CDR3: TGTGCCATCAGTGAGTCTGAGCGGTCACGGTCTTTCGATGAGCAGTTCTTC. It yields the protein CAISESERSRSFDEQFF.

The chain joins TRBV7-3 to TRBJ2-5; 12 positions agree with TRBD2. J gave up 1 base and V 5 bases, and 2 bases lay outside the gene matches. This CDR3 is built from 15 residues. CDR1 SGHTA and CDR2 FQGTGA come from the germline V gene. For the CDR3, the DNA is TGTGCCAGCAGCCGGACTAGCGGGGTCCAAGAGACCCAGTACTTC. Protein product: CASSRTSGVQETQYF.

The chain carries TRBV6-1 and TRBJ2-1; a possible D gene is TRBD1 (6 bases). The CDR3 length is 14 residues. The V and J ends lost 3 bases and 8 bases respectively, with 14 bases between them. CDR1 is MNHNS, CDR2 SASEGT, per germline. CDR3 bases: TGTGCCAGCAGTGAGTACAGGGTAGGTCATGAGCAGTTCTTC. Residues: CASSEYRVGHEQFF.

The genes are TRBV5-1 and TRBJ2-7; possibly TRBD1 for D (6 bases). V was shortened by 1 base and J by 2 bases, with 16 bases between the two germline ends. From germline, CDR1 is SGHRS and CDR2 YFSETQ. The CDR3 length is 16 residues. The DNA for the CDR3 is TGCGCCAGCAGCTTGTTGGGGGCCAAGACAACCTACGAGCAGTACTTC. The encoded protein is CASSLLGAKTTYEQYF.

The rearrangement joins TRBV29-1 to TRBJ2-3; a possible D gene is TRBD1 (5 bases). V lost 3 bases to trimming and J lost 5 bases, with 12 bases between them. This CDR3 has 13 residues. Looked up from germline, CDR1 is SQVTM and CDR2 is ANQGSEA. As DNA, the CDR3 is TGCAGCGTTGACGTCGCAGGGTTAGATACGCAGTATTTT. Its translation: CSVDVAGLDTQYF.

The sample holds one count of this clone. The V gene is TRBV7-9, the J gene TRBJ2-3; 9 bases are shared with TRBD2. Germline V gives CDR1 SEHNR, CDR2 FQNEAQ (reference sequence). The CDR3 extends over 15 amino acids. The V and J ends lost 5 bases and 2 bases, in that order; junction bases with no gene match: 5. CDR3 in DNA: TGTGCCAGCAGCAAGACTAGCGGACCCACAGATACGCAGTATTTT. Translated, it gives CASSKTSGPTDTQYF.

The chain has TRBV6-5 and TRBJ1-2; no reliable D call. CDR1 and CDR2 (germline): MNHEY, SVGAGI. This CDR3 spans 14 amino acids. Trimming cost V 5 bases and J 0 bases, with 10 bases left between them. The CDR3 here is CASSVDGSNYGYTF. Here the CDR3 DNA reads TGTGCCAGCAGTGTGGACGGTTCTAACTATGGCTACACCTTC.

V is TRBV5-1 and J is TRBJ1-4, with unresolved D. Deletions cut 9 bases from V and 3 bases from J, with 15 bases between. There are 14 residues in the CDR3. Germline-derived CDR1 and CDR2 are SGHRS and YFSETQ. This CDR3 reads CATKLTASNEKLFF. The CDR3, as DNA: TGCGCCACCAAGCTGACGGCCTCTAATGAAAAACTGTTTTTT.

V gene TRBV18 combines with J gene TRBJ1-1; no definite D call. The CDR3 runs to 14 residues. V gave up 2 bases and J gave up 4 bases, with 11 bases separating them. Germline V gene lookup returns CDR1 KGHSH and CDR2 LQKENI. In DNA, the CDR3 is TGTGCCAGCTCACCATCACACGGAGGCACTGAAGCTTTCTTT. Translation: CASSPSHGGTEAFF.

V gene TRBV19 combines with J gene TRBJ1-5; D may be TRBD1 (5 bases). Germline V gene lookup returns CDR1 LNHDA and CDR2 SQIVND (reference sequence). There are 14 residues in the CDR3. V was trimmed by 4 bases and J by 7 bases, leaving 14 bases between them. CDR3 DNA sequence: TGTGCCAGTAGTACCTTGGGGGGAGAGCAGCCCCAGCATTTT. This sequence encodes CASSTLGGEQPQHF.

This clone was observed a few times. V is TRBV10-3 and J is TRBJ2-7; 8 bases are a match to TRBD1. This CDR3 spans 14 amino acids. The V gene end was trimmed by 4 bases and the J gene end by 3 bases; junction bases not matched to a gene: 5. Germline lookup yields CDR1 ENHRY and CDR2 SYGVKD. CDR3 in amino acids: CAISAGQGGYEQYF. In DNA, the CDR3 is TGTGCCATCAGTGCTGGACAGGGAGGCTACGAGCAGTACTTC.

The chain is built from TRBV2 and TRBJ2-1; the D gene could be TRBD1 or TRBD2 (5 bases each). The V gene's germline CDR1 is SNHLY and CDR2 FYNNEI. This CDR3 has 14 residues. The V and J ends lost 5 bases and 10 bases respectively, with 18 bases between them. CDR3 sequence reads: CASSYGTGVSEQFF. The CDR3 nucleotides read TGTGCCAGCAGTTACGGGACCGGGGTCTCGGAGCAGTTCTTC.

This chain connects TRBV2 to TRBJ2-5, with 7 bases lining up with TRBD2. The germline CDR1 and CDR2 sequences are SNHLY and FYNNEI. This CDR3 region has 14 residues. With V trimmed by 6 bases and J by 1 base, 5 bases remained unmatched. CDR3 region: CASRLRLAQETQYF. The CDR3 region has the DNA TGTGCCAGCAGACTCCGACTAGCCCAAGAGACCCAGTACTTC.

J is TRBJ1-2 and V is TRBV10-1; D uncertain. Trimming left V 6 bases short and J 4 bases short, with 18 bases between. The CDR3 consists of 15 residues. In germline, CDR1 is WNHNN, CDR2 SYGVQD (reference sequence). The CDR3 region is CASSPGPATRYGYTF. CDR3 DNA sequence: TGCGCCAGCAGCCCCGGGCCAGCAACCCGCTATGGCTACACCTTC.

This clone was detected only a few times. V is TRBV28 and J is TRBJ2-7; 7 bases are a match to TRBD2. Per germline, CDR1 MDHEN and CDR2 SYDVKM. CDR3 length equals 12 residues. The junction had 2 bases not matched to a gene; V was cut back by 3 bases and J by 6 bases. The DNA of the CDR3 is TGTGCCAGCAGTTTCTCTAGCGGCGAGCAGTACTTC. This codes for CASSFSSGEQYF.

J is TRBJ2-7 and V is TRBV7-9; maybe TRBD2 (5 bases). Trimming took 5 bases from V and 5 from J, leaving 16 bases between them. Germline CDR1 and CDR2: SEHNR and FQNEAQ (reference sequence). The CDR3 totals 14 residues. In DNA, the CDR3 is TGTGCCAGCAGCCACACTAGTATGGGCAACGAGCAGTACTTC. Its protein is CASSHTSMGNEQYF. Supplemented by reference TRBV7-9 and TRBJ2-7, the full variable domain reads DTGVSQNPRHKITKRGQNVTFRCDPISEHNRLYWYRQTLGQGPEFLTYFQNEAQLEKSRLLSDRFSAERPKGSFSTLEIQRTEQGDSAMYLCASSHTSMGNEQYFGPGTRLTVT.

This rearrangement joins TRBV5-4 to TRBJ2-7; 8 bases map to TRBD1. The germline V gene encodes CDR1 SGHNT and CDR2 YYREEE (reference sequence). This CDR3 has 15 amino acids. After removal of 0 bases from V and 5 bases from J, the junction contained 7 bases not matched to a gene. The CDR3 region has the DNA TGTGCCAGCAGCTTGGGGGGACAGGCCCAGGACGAGCAGTACTTC. Its translation: CASSLGGQAQDEQYF.

This clone has only a few counts. One end of the junction is discordant with germline, which a read error may explain. V is TRBV7-7 and J is TRBJ2-5; 9 bases line up with TRBD1. In germline, CDR1 is SSHAT, CDR2 FNYEAQ (reference sequence). CDR3 size: 15 residues. The CDR3 here is CASSPRDREYETQYF. The CDR3 nucleotides read TGTGCTAGCAGCCCTCGGGACAGGGAGTATGAGACCCAGTACTTC.

V and J are TRBV7-9 and TRBJ2-3; tentative D call: TRBD2 (6 bases). The CDR3 runs to 19 residues. V was clipped by 6 bases and J by 0 bases, with 25 bases between them. Germline V gives CDR1 SEHNR, CDR2 FQNEAQ (reference sequence). The CDR3 region has the DNA TGTGCCAGCAGTCCCTACGCCCCTTCCGGGGGTGGAAGCACAGATACGCAGTATTTT. It codes for CASSPYAPSGGGSTDTQYF.

The V gene is TRBV18, the J gene TRBJ2-5; D not certain. Germline V gene data show CDR1 as KGHSH and CDR2 as LQKENI. The CDR3 is 14 residues long. V dropped 1 base and J dropped 5 bases, with 11 bases sitting between them. The chain's CDR3 is CASSPRGSGETQYF. The CDR3 nucleotides are TGTGCCAGCTCACCACGGGGATCTGGGGAGACCCAGTACTTC.

Concerning this clone: The sample has other DNA sequences that encode this CDR3 too. The chain couples TRBV2 to TRBJ2-5, with 15 bases identical to TRBD2. The trim removed 4 bases at V and 3 bases at J, leaving 3 bases unmatched. The CDR3 has 16 residues. Germline assignment: CDR1 SNHLY and CDR2 FYNNEI. The CDR3 spells CASSVGLAGGEETQYF. Here the CDR3 DNA reads TGTGCCAGCAGTGTCGGACTAGCGGGAGGGGAAGAGACCCAGTACTTC.

This clone turned up a few times. The chain is built from TRBV11-3 and TRBJ2-1, with a weak D call TRBD2 (6 bases). Trimming stripped 5 bases from V and 0 bases from J, with 17 bases between. This CDR3 contains 17 residues. Germline V CDR1 and CDR2: SGHNT, YENEEA. CDR3 nucleotide sequence: TGTGCCAGCAGCCGTGGGTCGGGGGTTGGCTCCTACAATGAGCAGTTCTTC. It specifies CASSRGSGVGSYNEQFF.

The V and J genes are TRBV27 and TRBJ1-1; TRBD1 aligns across 7 bases. The J segment lost 0 bases and the V segment lost 6 bases, leaving 7 bases of the junction unmatched. Germline V CDR1 and CDR2: MNHEY, SMNVEV (reference sequence). CDR3 length equals 15 residues. The CDR3 nucleotides are TGTGCCAGCAGGTTGACAGGGTATATGAACACTGAAGCTTTCTTT. Translation: CASRLTGYMNTEAFF.

Note on this clone: This clone may be a read error of a much larger clone one base away. This sequence joins TRBV9 and TRBJ2-5; TRBD1 matches 7 bases. The ends lost 0 bases at V and 4 bases at J; junction bases unmatched: 0. This CDR3 contains 13 residues. CDR1 and CDR2 (germline): SGDLS, YYNGEE. CDR3 loop: CASSVAGGETQYF. The CDR3 nucleotides read TGTGCCAGCAGCGTAGCAGGGGGAGAGACCCAGTACTTC.

This clone has more than one count but fewer than ten. This chain joins TRBV9 and TRBJ1-6, with D hard to call. V lost 4 bases and J lost 9, with 17 bases in between. The germline CDR1 and CDR2 sequences are SGDLS and YYNGEE. The CDR3 length is 15 residues. As DNA, the CDR3 is TGTGCCAGCAGCCCGGACCGTTTCGAAAGTTCACCCCTCCACTTT. Translated: CASSPDRFESSPLHF.

V gene TRBV30 combines with J gene TRBJ1-6, with a weak D call TRBD1 (5 bases). The CDR3 loop spans 13 amino acids. Trimming pared 2 bases from V and 5 bases from J, leaving 7 bases between. Germline loops: CDR1 GTSNPN, CDR2 SVGIG (reference sequence). The CDR3 DNA sequence: TGTGCCTGGAGTTCAGGGAATAATTCACCCCTCCACTTT. Its translation: CAWSSGNNSPLHF.

This sequence joins TRBV9 and TRBJ2-2; D is unresolved. The CDR3 runs to 14 residues. Trimming removed 0 bases at V and 6 bases at J, with 9 bases between. Per the germline V gene, CDR1 is SGDLS and CDR2 is YYNGEE. Here the CDR3 DNA reads TGTGCCAGCAGCGTAGGAGTGGCGCCCGGGGAGCTGTTTTTT. This translates into CASSVGVAPGELFF.

The chain has TRBV9 and TRBJ2-1; D may be TRBD1 (5 bases). Trimming cost V 0 bases and J 10 bases, with 11 bases left between them. Per the germline V gene, CDR1 is SGDLS and CDR2 is YYNGEE. The CDR3 has 13 residues. The CDR3 nucleotides are TGTGCCAGCAGCGTAGAGGGGCATGGGGAGCAGTTCTTC. Translating it yields CASSVEGHGEQFF.

This sequence joins TRBV5-6 and TRBJ1-2, with D possibly matching TRBD1 (6 bases). In germline, CDR1 is SGHDT, CDR2 YYEEEE. The V end was cut by 5 bases, the J end by 0 bases, with 11 bases between. CDR3 length equals 14 residues. The CDR3 loop is CASSSRGSNYGYTF. The CDR3 DNA reads as TGTGCCAGCAGTTCCAGGGGATCTAACTATGGCTACACCTTC.

The rearrangement uses TRBV11-2 and TRBJ2-3; possibly TRBD1 or TRBD2 for D (5 bases each). V gave up 6 bases and J gave up 7 bases, with 23 bases separating them. Germline CDR1 SGHAT, CDR2 FQNNGV. This CDR3 has 16 amino acids. CDR3 sequence (DNA): TGTGCCAGCAGACGACCCGGGACGGCTCCGGAAAATACGCAGTATTTT. Translated, it gives CASRRPGTAPENTQYF. The variable domain in full, with the rest retrieved from reference TRBV11-2 and TRBJ2-3, is EAGVAQSPRYKIIEKRQSVAFWCNPISGHATLYWYQQILGQGPKLLIQFQNNGVVDDSQLPKDRFSAERLKGVDSTLKIQPAKLEDSAVYLCASRRPGTAPENTQYFGPGTRLTVL.

The CDR3, as DNA: TGTGCCAGCACCAAGCCCGGGTTCTACGAGCAGTACTTC. Translation gives CASTKPGFYEQYF. The J gene is TRBJ2-5, the V gene TRBV25-1; D not resolved. The tail of the sequence fits TRBJ2-7 better, so the J call may be wrong. Germline V lookup: CDR1 MGHDK, CDR2 SYGVNS. The CDR3 is 13 residues long.

The chain joins TRBV16 to TRBJ2-1; D is perhaps TRBD1 or TRBD2 (5 bases each). Trimming took 2 bases from V and 2 from J, leaving 16 bases between them. CDR3 length equals 17 residues. Germline V lookup: CDR1 KGHSY, CDR2 FQNENV. The CDR3 loop reads CASSQAPGANPYNEQFF. CDR3 nucleotides: TGTGCCAGCAGCCAAGCCCCCGGGGCAAACCCCTACAATGAGCAGTTCTTC.